Presented here are 9 T cell receptor beta chains from one specimen sequenced in a study of blood T cells in healthy people across ages. Alongside a J-beta primer mix, a sample-barcoded 5' primer served in a second PCR lasting about 7 to 12 cycles. TCRdb re-derived calls from the 5' RACE reads in MiXCR, one entry per CDR3 protein. The sample lists 650,000 to 1,000,000 distinct CDR3 sequences; about 47% were seen once. Sequencing was done on a sample of blood. The receptors were gathered from a man aged 80 or over in good health.

The sample holds a few counts of this clonotype. The chain joins TRBV10-3 to TRBJ2-5, with TRBD2 as a possible D gene (6 bases). The CDR3 length is 14 residues. V lost 5 bases to trimming and J lost 1 base, with 11 bases between them. Germline V gene lookup returns CDR1 ENHRY and CDR2 SYGVKD. The CDR3 DNA reads TGTGCCATCAGTCAGACTAGGTCCCAAGAGACCCAGTACTTC. Protein: CAISQTRSQETQYF.

This clonotype was observed many times. V and J are TRBV28 and TRBJ2-1, with D perhaps TRBD2 (5 bases). This CDR3 has 15 amino acids. V dropped 8 bases and J dropped 5 bases, with 19 bases sitting between them. Germline assignment: CDR1 MDHEN and CDR2 SYDVKM. CDR3 region: CASLPPGIVNNEQFF. CDR3 in DNA: TGTGCCAGCCTCCCACCGGGGATTGTCAACAATGAGCAGTTCTTC.

This clonotype was detected only once. This CDR3 is CASSGDRGTQETQYF. DNA for the CDR3: TGTGCCAGCAGTGGGGACAGGGGGACCCAAGAGACCCAGTACTTC. The J gene is TRBJ2-5, the V gene TRBV7-6; 11 bases line up with TRBD1. CDR1 is SGHVS and CDR2 is FNYEAQ in the germline V gene. This CDR3 has 15 amino acids. The trim removed 6 bases at V and 1 base at J, leaving 4 bases unmatched.

J is TRBJ2-1 and V is TRBV20-1, with 13 positions matching TRBD2. The CDR3 extends over 15 amino acids. Germline V gene sequence: CDR1 DFQATT, CDR2 SNEGSKA (reference sequence). V gave up 6 bases and J gave up 10 bases; unmatched junction bases: 12. The CDR3 region has the DNA TGCAGTGCAGAAAGGACTAGCGGGAGTTCCTACGAGCAGTTCTTC. It codes for CSAERTSGSSYEQFF.

This sequence joins TRBV30 and TRBJ1-2, with a weak D call TRBD1 (5 bases). The ends were cut back, 2 bases at V and 7 bases at J, with 11 bases in the middle. The CDR3 contains 12 residues. Germline CDR1 and CDR2: GTSNPN and SVGIG (reference sequence). CDR3 nucleotides: TGTGCCTGGAGTCCTCAGGGTCCTGGCTACACCTTC. Residues: CAWSPQGPGYTF. The full variable domain, its missing parts supplied by reference TRBV30 and TRBJ1-2, is SQTIHQWPATLVQPVGSPLSLECTVEGTSNPNLYWYRQAAGRGLQLLFYSVGIGQISSEVPQNLSASRPQDRQFILSSKKLLLSDSGFYLCAWSPQGPGYTFGSGTRLTVV.

This sequence joins TRBV2 and TRBJ2-7; tentative D call: TRBD1 (5 bases). The CDR3 totals 12 residues. Per the germline V gene, CDR1 is SNHLY and CDR2 is FYNNEI. Between the trimmed V and J ends, which lost 4 bases and 6 bases, there was a span of 10 bases. The CDR3 DNA sequence: TGTGCCAGCAGTGCGGTCAGGGCCGAGCAGTACTTC. Translating it yields CASSAVRAEQYF.

This clonotype has a handful of counts. The chain has TRBV7-3 and TRBJ2-1; TRBD2 agrees at 8 bases. The length of the CDR3 is 15 residues. CDR1 is SGHTA, CDR2 FQGTGA, per germline. With V trimmed by 1 base and J by 8 bases, 7 bases remained unmatched. The CDR3: CASSLNGRVGDEQFF. The CDR3 nucleotides are TGTGCCAGCAGCTTAAACGGGAGGGTGGGGGATGAGCAGTTCTTC.

Only a few counts were recorded for this clonotype. V usage is TRBV7-2 and J usage is TRBJ2-3; D is undetermined. This CDR3 has 14 amino acids. The germline V gene has CDR1 SGHTA and CDR2 FQGNSA. V lost 7 bases and J lost 2, with 13 bases in between. Here the CDR3 reads CASTPSRFTDTQYF. CDR3 sequence (DNA): TGTGCCAGCACCCCGAGCCGCTTCACAGATACGCAGTATTTT.

CDR3 nucleotide sequence: TGTGCCAGCAGCTTAGAGGGAGGGTACACAGATACGCAGTATTTT. This encodes CASSLEGGYTDTQYF. This chain uses TRBV11-3 with TRBJ2-3; 7 positions agree with TRBD2. The trim removed 0 bases at V and 2 bases at J, leaving 2 bases unmatched. Germline V lookup: CDR1 SGHNT, CDR2 YENEEA. This CDR3 has 15 amino acids.